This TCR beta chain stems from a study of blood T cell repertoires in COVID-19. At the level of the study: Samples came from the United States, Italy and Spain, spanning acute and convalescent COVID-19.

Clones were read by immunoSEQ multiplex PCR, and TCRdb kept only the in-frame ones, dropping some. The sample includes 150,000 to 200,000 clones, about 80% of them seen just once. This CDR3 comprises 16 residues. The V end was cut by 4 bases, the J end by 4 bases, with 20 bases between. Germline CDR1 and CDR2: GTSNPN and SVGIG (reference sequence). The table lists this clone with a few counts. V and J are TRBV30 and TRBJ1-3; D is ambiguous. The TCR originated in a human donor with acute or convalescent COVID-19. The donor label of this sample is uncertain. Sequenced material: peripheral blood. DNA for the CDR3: TGTGCCTGGACCATTTCCTCACCCAGCGGAGGAAACACCATATATTTT. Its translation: CAWTISSPSGGNTIYF.